This T cell receptor beta chain was captured by sequencing in a study of blood T cell repertoires in COVID-19. In the study overall: T cells, B-cell-depleted T cells, or PBMCs supplied cDNA or gDNA.

Original methodology: Reference gene primer amplification in the assay estimated nucleated cell counts. Sequencing was performed with immunoSEQ multiplex PCR; in TCRdb, only in-frame clones are kept and a portion is missing. V and J calls and clone size are as listed in that table; D and trimming were resolved from the DNA. The sample lists 100,000 to 150,000 clones, 81% seen once, with about a sixth in the top ten. J gave up 1 base and V 7 bases, and 16 bases lay outside the gene matches. The CDR3 is 19 amino acids. Germline values: CDR1 LNHDA, CDR2 SQIVND (reference sequence). Seattle participants joined during active infection and were tracked over time.

The chain is built from TRBV19 and TRBJ1-1, with 12 bases that match TRBD1. The sequencing input was peripheral blood. The receptor was isolated from a man aged 30 to 39 with COVID-19, enrolled during active disease. CDR3: CASIRSWSGTGGSNTEAFF. DNA of the CDR3: TGTGCCAGTATTCGGAGTTGGTCGGGGACAGGGGGCTCGAACACTGAAGCTTTCTTT.